This TCR beta chain derives from a study of blood T cell repertoires in COVID-19. The repertoire was sequenced with immunoSEQ multiplex PCR; TCRdb's copy has only in-frame clones and lacks some. The table shows around 240,000 clones, with about 85% occurring only once. The ends were cut back, 5 bases at V and 7 bases at J, with 15 bases in the middle. Germline V gives CDR1 SGHTS, CDR2 YDEGEE. The CDR3 runs 13 residues. This clonotype originated in a man aged 35 to 55 with acute or convalescent COVID-19. The sequencing sample was made of peripheral blood. J is TRBJ1-2 and V is TRBV5-8; D may be TRBD1 (6 bases). The CDR3 coding sequence is TGTGCCAGCAGGGTGACAGGCCAGGTTGGCTACACCTTC. It specifies CASRVTGQVGYTF. The whole variable domain, remainder taken from reference TRBV5-8 and TRBJ1-2, is EAGVTQSPTHLIKTRGQQATLRCSPISGHTSVYWYQQALGLGLQFLLWYDEGEERNRGNFPPRFSGRQFPNYSSELNVNALELEDSALYLCASRVTGQVGYTFGSGTRLTVV.